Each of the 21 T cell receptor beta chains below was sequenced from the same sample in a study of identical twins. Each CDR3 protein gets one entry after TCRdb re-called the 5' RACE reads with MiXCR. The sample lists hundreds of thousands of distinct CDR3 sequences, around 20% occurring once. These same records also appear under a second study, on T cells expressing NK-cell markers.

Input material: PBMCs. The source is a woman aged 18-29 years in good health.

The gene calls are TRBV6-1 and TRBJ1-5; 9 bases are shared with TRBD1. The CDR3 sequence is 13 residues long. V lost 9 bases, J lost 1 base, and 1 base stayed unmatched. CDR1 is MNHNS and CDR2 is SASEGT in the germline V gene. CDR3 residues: CASGTGSNQPQHF. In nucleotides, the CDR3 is TGTGCCAGTGGGACAGGGAGCAATCAGCCCCAGCATTTT.

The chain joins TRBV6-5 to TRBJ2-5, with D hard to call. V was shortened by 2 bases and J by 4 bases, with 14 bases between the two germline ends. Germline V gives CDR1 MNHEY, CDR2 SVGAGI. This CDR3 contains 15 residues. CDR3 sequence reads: CASSYRFSAAETQYF. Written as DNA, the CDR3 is TGTGCCAGCAGTTACAGGTTCTCCGCTGCAGAGACCCAGTACTTC.

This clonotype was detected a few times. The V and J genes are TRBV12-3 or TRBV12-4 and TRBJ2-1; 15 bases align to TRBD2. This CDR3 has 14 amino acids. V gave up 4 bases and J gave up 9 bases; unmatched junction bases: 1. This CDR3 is CASSWTSGGGEQFF. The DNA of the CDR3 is TGTGCCAGCAGTTGGACTAGCGGGGGGGGTGAGCAGTTCTTC.

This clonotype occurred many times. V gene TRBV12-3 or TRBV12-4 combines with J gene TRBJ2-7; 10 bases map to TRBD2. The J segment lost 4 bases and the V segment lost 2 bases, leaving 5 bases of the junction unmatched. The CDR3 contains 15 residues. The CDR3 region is CASSLFSGRAYEQYF. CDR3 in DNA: TGTGCCAGCAGTTTATTCAGCGGGAGGGCGTACGAGCAGTACTTC.

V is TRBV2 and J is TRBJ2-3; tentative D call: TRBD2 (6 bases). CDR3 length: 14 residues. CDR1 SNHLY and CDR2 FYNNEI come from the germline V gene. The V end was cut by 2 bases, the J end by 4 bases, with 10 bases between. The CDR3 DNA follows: TGTGCCAGCAGTGAACTGAGGGAGGCAGATACGCAGTATTTT. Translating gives CASSELREADTQYF. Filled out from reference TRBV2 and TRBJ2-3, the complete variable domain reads EPEVTQTPSHQVTQMGQEVILRCVPISNHLYFYWYRQILGQKVEFLVSFYNNEISEKSEIFDDQFSVERPDGSNFTLKIRSTKLEDSAMYFCASSELREADTQYFGPGTRLTVL.

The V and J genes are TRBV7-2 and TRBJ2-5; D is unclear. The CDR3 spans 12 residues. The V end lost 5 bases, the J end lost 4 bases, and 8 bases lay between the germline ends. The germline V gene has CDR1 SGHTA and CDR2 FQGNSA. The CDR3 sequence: CASSPSTETQYF. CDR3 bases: TGTGCCAGCAGCCCCTCTACAGAGACCCAGTACTTC.

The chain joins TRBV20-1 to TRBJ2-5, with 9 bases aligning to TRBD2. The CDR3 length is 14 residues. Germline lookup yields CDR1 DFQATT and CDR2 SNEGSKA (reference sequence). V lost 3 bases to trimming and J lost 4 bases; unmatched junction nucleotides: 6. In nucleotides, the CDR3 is TGCAGTGCTAGCGGGCGGGGGGGCCTAGAGACCCAGTACTTC. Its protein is CSASGRGGLETQYF.

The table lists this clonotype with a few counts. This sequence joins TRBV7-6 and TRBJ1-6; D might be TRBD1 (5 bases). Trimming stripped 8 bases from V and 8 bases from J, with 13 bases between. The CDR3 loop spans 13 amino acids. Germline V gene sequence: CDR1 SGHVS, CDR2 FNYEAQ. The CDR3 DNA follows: TGTGCCAGCGGGGAGAGGGGACATTCACCCCTCCACTTT. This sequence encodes CASGERGHSPLHF.

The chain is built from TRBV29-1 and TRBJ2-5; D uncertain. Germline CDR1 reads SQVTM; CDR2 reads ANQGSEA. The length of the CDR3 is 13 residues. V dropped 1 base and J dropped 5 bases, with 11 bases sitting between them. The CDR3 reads CSVEGSLGETQYF. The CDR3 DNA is TGCAGCGTTGAAGGCTCCCTGGGGGAGACCCAGTACTTC.

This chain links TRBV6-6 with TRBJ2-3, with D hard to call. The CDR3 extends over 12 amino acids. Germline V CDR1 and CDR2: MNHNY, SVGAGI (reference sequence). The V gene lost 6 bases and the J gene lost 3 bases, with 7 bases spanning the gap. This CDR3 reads CASRALTDTQYF. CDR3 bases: TGTGCCAGCAGAGCCCTAACAGATACGCAGTATTTT.

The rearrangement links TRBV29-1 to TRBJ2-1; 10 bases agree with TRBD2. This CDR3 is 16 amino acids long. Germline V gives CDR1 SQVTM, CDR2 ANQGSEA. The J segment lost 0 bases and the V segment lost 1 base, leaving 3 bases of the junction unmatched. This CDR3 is CSVEVPSGSSYNEQFF. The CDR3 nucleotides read TGCAGCGTTGAAGTTCCTAGCGGGAGCTCCTACAATGAGCAGTTCTTC.

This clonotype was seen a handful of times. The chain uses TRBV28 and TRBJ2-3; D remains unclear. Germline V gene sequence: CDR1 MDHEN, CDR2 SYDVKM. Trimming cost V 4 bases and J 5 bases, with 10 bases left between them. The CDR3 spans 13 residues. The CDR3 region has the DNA TGTGCCAGCAGTTCCCGCCTCCAAGATACGCAGTATTTT. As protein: CASSSRLQDTQYF.

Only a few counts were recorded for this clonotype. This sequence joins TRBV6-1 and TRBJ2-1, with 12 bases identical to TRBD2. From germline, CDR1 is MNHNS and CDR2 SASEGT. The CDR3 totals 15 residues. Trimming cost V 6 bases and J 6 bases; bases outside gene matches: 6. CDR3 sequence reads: CASRQTSGSGNEQFF. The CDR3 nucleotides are TGTGCCAGCAGACAGACTAGCGGGAGCGGCAATGAGCAGTTCTTC.

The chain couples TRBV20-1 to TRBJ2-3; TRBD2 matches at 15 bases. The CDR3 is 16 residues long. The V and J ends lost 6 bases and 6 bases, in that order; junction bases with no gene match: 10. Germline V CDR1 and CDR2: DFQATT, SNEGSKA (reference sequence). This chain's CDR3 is CSACGLAGGPSDTQYF. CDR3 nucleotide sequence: TGCAGTGCCTGTGGACTAGCGGGAGGGCCCTCGGATACGCAGTATTTT.

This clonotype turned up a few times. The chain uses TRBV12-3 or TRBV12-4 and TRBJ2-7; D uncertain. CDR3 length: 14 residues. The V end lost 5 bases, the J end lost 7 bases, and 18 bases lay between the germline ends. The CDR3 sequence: CASSPGPTTWEQYF. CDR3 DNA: TGTGCCAGCAGTCCCGGACCAACGACGTGGGAGCAGTACTTC.

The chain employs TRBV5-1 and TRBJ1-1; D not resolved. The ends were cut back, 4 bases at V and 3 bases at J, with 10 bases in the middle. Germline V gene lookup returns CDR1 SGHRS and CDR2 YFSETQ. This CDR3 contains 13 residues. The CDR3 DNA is TGCGCCAGCAGCCGAGAGAGGGACACTGAAGCTTTCTTT. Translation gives CASSRERDTEAFF.

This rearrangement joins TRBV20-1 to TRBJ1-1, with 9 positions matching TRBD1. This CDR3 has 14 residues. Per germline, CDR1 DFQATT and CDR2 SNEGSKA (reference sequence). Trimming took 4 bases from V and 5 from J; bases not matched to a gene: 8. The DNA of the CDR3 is TGCAGTGCTAAACAGGGGGCGGATGGTACTGAAGCTTTCTTT. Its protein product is CSAKQGADGTEAFF.

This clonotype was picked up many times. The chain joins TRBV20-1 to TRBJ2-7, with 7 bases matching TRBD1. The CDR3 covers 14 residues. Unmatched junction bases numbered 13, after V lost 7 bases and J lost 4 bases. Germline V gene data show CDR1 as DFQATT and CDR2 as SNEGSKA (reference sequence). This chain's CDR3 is CSVGEQGPFYEQYF. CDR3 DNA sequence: TGCAGTGTGGGGGAACAGGGGCCTTTTTACGAGCAGTACTTC.

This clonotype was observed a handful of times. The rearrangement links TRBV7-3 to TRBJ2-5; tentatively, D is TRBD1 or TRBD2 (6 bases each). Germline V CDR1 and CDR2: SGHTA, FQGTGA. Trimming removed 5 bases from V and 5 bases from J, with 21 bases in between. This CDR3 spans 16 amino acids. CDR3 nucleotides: TGTGCCAGCAGCCTCCGGGGGCCTGGGATCGGTGAGACCCAGTACTTC. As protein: CASSLRGPGIGETQYF.

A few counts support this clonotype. CDR3 region: CASSEGWTLSYEQYF. CDR3 nucleotides: TGTGCCAGCAGTGAAGGTTGGACACTCTCCTACGAGCAGTACTTC. The chain links TRBV6-1 to TRBJ2-7, with D perhaps matching TRBD1 (5 bases). The length of the CDR3 is 15 residues. CDR1 is MNHNS and CDR2 is SASEGT in the germline V gene. Trimming stripped 1 base from V and 0 bases from J, with 10 bases between.

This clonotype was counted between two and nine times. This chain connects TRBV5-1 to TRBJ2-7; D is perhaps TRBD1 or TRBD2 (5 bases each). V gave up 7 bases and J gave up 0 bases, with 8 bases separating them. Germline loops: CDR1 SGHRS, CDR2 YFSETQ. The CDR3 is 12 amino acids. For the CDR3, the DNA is TGCGCCAGCGGGGGAAACTCCTACGAGCAGTACTTC. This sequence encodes CASGGNSYEQYF.